This T cell receptor (beta chain) was captured by sequencing in a study of cytomegalovirus exposure and HLA in healthy donors. Trimming took 6 bases from V and 2 from J; bases not matched to a gene: 8. Germline assignment: CDR1 MDHEN and CDR2 SYDVKM. The CDR3 contains 15 residues. Primers included in the PCR were 60 Vbeta and 13 Jbeta primers. Profiling relied on immunoSEQ multiplex PCR, and the TCRdb table lists in-frame clones only, not all of them. The data hold more than 200,000 clones, with under 90% observed a single time. Sequenced material: PBMCs. The sequence was obtained from a human donor in good health. V is TRBV28 and J is TRBJ2-7, with 9 bases identical to TRBD1. DNA of the CDR3: TGTGCCAGCAGCCGAGGGACAGGGACAACCTACGAGCAGTACTTC. This translates into CASSRGTGTTYEQYF.